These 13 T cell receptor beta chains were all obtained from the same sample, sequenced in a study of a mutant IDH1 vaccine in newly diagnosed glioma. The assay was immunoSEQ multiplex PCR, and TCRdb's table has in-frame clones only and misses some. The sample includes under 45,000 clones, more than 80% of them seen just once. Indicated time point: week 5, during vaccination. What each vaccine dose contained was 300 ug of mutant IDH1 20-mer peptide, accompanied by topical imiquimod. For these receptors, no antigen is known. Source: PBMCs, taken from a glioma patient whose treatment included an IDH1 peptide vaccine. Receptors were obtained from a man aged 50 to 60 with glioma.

The CDR3 loop reads CASSQDQVEQYF. The CDR3 DNA reads TGCGCCAGCAGCCAAGATCAGGTCGAGCAGTACTTC. The V gene is TRBV4-1, the J gene TRBJ2-7, with unresolved D. The CDR3 spans 12 residues. From germline, CDR1 is MGHRA and CDR2 YSYEKL. V lost 0 bases, J lost 6 bases, and 6 bases lay in between.

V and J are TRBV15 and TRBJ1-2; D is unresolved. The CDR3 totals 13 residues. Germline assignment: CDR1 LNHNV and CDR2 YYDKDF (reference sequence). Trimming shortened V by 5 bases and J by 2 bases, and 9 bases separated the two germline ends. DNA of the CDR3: TGTGCCACCAGCCACACCCAAAACTATGGCTACACCTTC. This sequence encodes CATSHTQNYGYTF.

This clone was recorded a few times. CDR3 bases: TGTGCCAGCAGCCAGGGGGCCCAGCCCCAGCATTTT. Translating gives CASSQGAQPQHF. The V gene is TRBV7-9, the J gene TRBJ1-5; 8 nucleotides match TRBD1. The CDR3 contains 12 residues. Per germline, CDR1 SEHNR and CDR2 FQNEAQ (reference sequence). The junction had 1 base not matched to a gene; V was cut back by 5 bases and J by 7 bases.

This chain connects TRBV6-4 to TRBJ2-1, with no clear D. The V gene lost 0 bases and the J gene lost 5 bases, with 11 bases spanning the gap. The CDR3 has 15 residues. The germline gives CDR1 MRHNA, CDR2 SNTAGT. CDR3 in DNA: TGTGCCAGCAGTGACTCGGGAATAGCCAACAATGAGCAGTTCTTC. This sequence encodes CASSDSGIANNEQFF.

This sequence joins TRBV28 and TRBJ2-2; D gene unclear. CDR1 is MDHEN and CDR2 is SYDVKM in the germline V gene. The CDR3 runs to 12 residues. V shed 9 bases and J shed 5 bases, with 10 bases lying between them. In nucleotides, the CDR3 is TGTGCCAGTAGATTGGGGACCGGGGAGCTGTTTTTT. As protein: CASRLGTGELFF.

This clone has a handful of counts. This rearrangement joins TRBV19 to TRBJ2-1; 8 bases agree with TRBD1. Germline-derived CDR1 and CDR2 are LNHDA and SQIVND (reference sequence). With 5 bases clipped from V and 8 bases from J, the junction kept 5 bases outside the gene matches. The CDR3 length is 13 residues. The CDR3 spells CASSETGVDEQFF. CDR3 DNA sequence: TGTGCCAGTAGTGAGACAGGGGTCGATGAGCAGTTCTTC.

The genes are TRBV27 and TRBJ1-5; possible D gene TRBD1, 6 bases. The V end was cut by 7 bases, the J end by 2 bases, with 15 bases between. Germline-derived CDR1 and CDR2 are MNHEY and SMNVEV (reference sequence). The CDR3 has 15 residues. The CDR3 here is CASTADRWGNQPQHF. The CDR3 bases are TGTGCCAGCACCGCCGACAGGTGGGGCAATCAGCCCCAGCATTTT.

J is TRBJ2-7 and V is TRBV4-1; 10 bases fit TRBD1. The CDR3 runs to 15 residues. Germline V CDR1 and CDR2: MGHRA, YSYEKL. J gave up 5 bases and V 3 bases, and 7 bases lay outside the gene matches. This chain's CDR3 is CASSHPGTGVDEQYF. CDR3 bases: TGCGCCAGCAGCCACCCCGGGACAGGGGTTGACGAGCAGTACTTC.

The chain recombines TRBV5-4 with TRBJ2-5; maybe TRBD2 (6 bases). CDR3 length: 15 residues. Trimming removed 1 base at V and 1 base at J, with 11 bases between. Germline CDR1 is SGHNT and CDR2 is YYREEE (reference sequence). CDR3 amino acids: CASSLKMGGQETQYF. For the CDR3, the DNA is TGTGCCAGCAGCTTGAAAATGGGGGGCCAAGAGACCCAGTACTTC. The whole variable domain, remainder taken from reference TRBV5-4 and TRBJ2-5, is ETGVTQSPTHLIKTRGQQVTLRCSSQSGHNTVSWYQQALGQGPQFIFQYYREEENGRGNFPPRFSGLQFPNYSSELNVNALELDDSALYLCASSLKMGGQETQYFGPGTRLLVL.

The CDR3: CAISESWVGSYNEQFF. The CDR3 DNA reads TGTGCCATCAGTGAGTCGTGGGTAGGATCCTACAATGAGCAGTTCTTC. This chain links TRBV10-3 with TRBJ2-1, with D hard to call. The CDR3 consists of 16 residues. Looked up from germline, CDR1 is ENHRY and CDR2 is SYGVKD. V was trimmed by 0 bases and J by 1 base, leaving 10 bases between them.

This chain's CDR3 is CASSLSPGNYGYTF. In nucleotides, the CDR3 is TGTGCCAGCAGTTTATCCCCAGGGAACTATGGCTACACCTTC. This chain uses TRBV27 with TRBJ1-2; tentatively, D is TRBD1 (5 bases). V lost 0 bases, J lost 2 bases, and 7 bases lay in between. Germline CDR1 and CDR2: MNHEY and SMNVEV (reference sequence). This CDR3 spans 14 amino acids.

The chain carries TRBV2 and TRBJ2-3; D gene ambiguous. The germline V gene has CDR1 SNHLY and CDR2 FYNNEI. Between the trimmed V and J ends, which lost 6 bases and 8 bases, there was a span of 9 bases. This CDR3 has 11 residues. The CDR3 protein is CASRGYGTQYF. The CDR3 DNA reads TGTGCCAGCAGGGGGTACGGTACGCAGTATTTT.

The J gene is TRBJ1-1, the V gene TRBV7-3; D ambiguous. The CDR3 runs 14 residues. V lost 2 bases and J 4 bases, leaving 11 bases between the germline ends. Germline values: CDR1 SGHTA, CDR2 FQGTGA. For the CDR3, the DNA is TGTGCCAGCAGCTTAGCAGGCGGGGTCACTGAAGCTTTCTTT. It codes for CASSLAGGVTEAFF.